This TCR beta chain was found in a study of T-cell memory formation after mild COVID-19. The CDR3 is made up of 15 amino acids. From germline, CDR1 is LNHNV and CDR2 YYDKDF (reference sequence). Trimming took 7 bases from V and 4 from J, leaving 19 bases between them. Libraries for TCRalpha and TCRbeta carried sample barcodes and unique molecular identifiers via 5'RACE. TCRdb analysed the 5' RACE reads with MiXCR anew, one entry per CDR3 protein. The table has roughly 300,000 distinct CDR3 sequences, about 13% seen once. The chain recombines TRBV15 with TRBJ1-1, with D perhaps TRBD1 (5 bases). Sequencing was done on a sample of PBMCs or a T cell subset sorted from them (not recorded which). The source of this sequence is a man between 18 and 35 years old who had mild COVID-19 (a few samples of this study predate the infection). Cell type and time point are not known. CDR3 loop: CATIGGRGSSTEAFF. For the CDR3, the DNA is TGTGCCACCATCGGAGGAAGGGGCTCGAGCACTGAAGCTTTCTTT.